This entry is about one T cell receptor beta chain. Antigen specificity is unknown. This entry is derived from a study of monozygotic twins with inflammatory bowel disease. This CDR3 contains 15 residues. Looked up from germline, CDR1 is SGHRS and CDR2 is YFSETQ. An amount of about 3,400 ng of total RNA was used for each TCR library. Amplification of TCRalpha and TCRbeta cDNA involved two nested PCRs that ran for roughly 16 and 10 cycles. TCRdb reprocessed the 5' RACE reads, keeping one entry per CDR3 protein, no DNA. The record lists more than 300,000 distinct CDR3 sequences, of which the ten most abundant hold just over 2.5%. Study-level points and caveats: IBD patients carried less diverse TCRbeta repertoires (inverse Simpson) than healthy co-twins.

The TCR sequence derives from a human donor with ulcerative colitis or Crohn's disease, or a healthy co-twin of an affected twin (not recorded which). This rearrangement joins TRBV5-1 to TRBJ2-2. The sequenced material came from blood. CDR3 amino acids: CASRLSIGSTGELFF.